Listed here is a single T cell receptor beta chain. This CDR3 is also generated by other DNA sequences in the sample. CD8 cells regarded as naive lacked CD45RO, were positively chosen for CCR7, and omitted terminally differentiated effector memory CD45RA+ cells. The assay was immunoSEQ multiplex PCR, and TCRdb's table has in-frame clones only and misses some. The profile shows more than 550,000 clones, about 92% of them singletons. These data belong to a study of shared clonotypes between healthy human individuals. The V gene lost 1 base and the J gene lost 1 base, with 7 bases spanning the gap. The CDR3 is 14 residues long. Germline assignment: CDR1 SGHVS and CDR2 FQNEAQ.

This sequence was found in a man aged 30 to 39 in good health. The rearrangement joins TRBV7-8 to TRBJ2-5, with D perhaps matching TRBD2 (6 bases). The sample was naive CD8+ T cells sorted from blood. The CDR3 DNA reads TGTGCCAGCAGCTTAGAAGCGGGCCAAGAGACCCAGTACTTC. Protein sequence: CASSLEAGQETQYF.